Detailed here is one TCR beta chain. No antigen is known for it. CDR3 length equals 12 residues. The V gene's germline CDR1 is LNHDA and CDR2 SQIVND (reference sequence). Trimming left V 9 bases short and J 0 bases short, with 8 bases between. The data were taken from a study of CD8+ T cells in alopecia areata. Once RNA had been extracted, it was reverse transcribed into cDNA to act as the sequencing template. Data came from immunoSEQ multiplex PCR; TCRdb stores just in-frame clones and leaves some out. The table records approximately 210,000 clones, roughly three fifths of them present only once. Noted treatment: oral pan-JAK inhibitor, 5-10 mg twice daily. Whole-study results and caveats: Resident alphabeta T-cell populations of normal skin are likewise subject to sequencing in scalp samples.

V usage is TRBV19 and J usage is TRBJ1-1, with D hard to call. The TCR comes from a human donor with alopecia areata. Sequencing was performed on CD4+ T cells sorted from blood, taken at roughly week 49, from a patient treated with tofacitinib. This CDR3 is CASGPLNTEAFF. In DNA form, the CDR3 reads TGTGCCAGCGGACCCCTGAACACTGAAGCTTTCTTT.